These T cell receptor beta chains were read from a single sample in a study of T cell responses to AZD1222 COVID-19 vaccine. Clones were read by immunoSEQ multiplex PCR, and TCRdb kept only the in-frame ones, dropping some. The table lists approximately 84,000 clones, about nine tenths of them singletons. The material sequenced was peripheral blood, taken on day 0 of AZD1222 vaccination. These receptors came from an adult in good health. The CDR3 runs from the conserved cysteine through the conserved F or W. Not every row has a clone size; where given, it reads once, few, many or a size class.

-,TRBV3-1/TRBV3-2,CASSHTSADTQYF
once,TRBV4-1,CASSQSSGLPSYEQYF
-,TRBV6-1,CASSEGEVANYGYTF
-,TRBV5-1,CASRNRDSKSDYTF
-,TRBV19,CASSNIMGTGMGYTF
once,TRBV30,CAWTSPRGRATNEKLFF
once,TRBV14,CASTWSSGANVLTF
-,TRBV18,CASSPPAAGGIDTQYF
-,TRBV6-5,CASSYSSFADTQYF
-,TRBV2,CASMRTSSNQPQHF
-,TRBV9,CASSVGEGGKLFF
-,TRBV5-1,CASSLQGKWSPLHF
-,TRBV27,CASSLSVYGGANYGYTF
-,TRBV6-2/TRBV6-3,CASSYQGQGASNEKLFF
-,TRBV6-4,CASSVGDTDTQYF
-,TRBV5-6,CASSLGPLEEYGYTF
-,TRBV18,CASSPGEVPYGYTF
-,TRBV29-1,CSVVISGTGDQPQHF
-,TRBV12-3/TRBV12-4,CASRGSTYEQYF
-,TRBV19,CASSIDGGDNTEAFF
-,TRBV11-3,CASSFSRTPGETQYF
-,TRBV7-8,CASSLGPNQPQHF
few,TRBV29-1,CSVLRGQGFSYEQYF
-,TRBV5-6,CASSFPGHLNTEAFF
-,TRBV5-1,CASSLVTGGNYGYTF
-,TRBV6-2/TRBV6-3,CASSYLAINTQYF
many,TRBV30,CAWSEGGGSYF
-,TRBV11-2,CASSLGPDRVGDGYTF
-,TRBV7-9,CASSLGLDSGGDNEQFF
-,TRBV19,CASSIYNGEQFF
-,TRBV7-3,CASSLRAGANSPLHF
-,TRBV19,CASSIPLARGSGYGYTF
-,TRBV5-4,CASSLGASGRATDTQYF
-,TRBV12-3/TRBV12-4,CASSFSPYEQYF
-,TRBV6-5,CASRPGDHSGNTIYF
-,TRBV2,CASSYGQGPGNTIYF
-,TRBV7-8,CASSLGLERQRHNEQFF
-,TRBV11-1,CASSAPRGGASYGYTF
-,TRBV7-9,CASSLMVTSGSGNTIYF
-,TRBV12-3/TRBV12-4,CASSLALRVEQYF
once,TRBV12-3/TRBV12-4,CASSLTGGQPQHF
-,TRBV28,CASSLMGVGKLFF
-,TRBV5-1,CASSLGGGENTEAFF
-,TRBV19,CASSMGLAGWETQYF
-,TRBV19,CASSIMAIGHEQFF
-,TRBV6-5,CASSWVNPGHNQPQHF
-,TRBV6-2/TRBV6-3,CASSYLQGALNTEAFF
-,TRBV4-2,CASSQRLAGGRGEQFF
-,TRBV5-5,CASRRQESSQAFF
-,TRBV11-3,CASSWTANTEAFF
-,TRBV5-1,CASTLLAGGADEQFF
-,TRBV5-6,CASSLGLAGELNEQFF
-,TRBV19,CASSIPNTGELFF